This TCR beta chain was retrieved from a study of blood T cell repertoires in COVID-19. The wider study: COVID-19 samples from acute and convalescent phases originated in the United States, Italy and Spain. The cDNA or gDNA used as material had been derived from T cells, B-cell-depleted T cells, or PBMCs.

The CDR3 has 18 residues. Germline CDR1 and CDR2: SGHVS and FQNEAQ. Trimming pared 5 bases from V and 2 bases from J, leaving 19 bases between. Which cohort a participant joined came from the clinical history participants gave. Under the authors' procedure: Amplification of reference gene primers provided the estimated nucleated cell counts. Data came from immunoSEQ multiplex PCR; TCRdb stores just in-frame clones and leaves some out. V and J calls and clone size are as listed in that table; D and trimming were resolved from the DNA. Of more than 300,000 clones listed, about 90% were seen once; the top ten hold around 1.9%.

The source is a middle-aged man in a cohort exposed to, infected with or recovered from COVID-19 (not recorded which). The sample was PBMCs or T cells enriched from blood (not recorded which). The chain recombines TRBV7-8 with TRBJ2-6; D is possibly TRBD1 (6 bases). In nucleotides, the CDR3 is TGTGCCAGCAGCCCGTCCGGGACATTTTCCACTGGGGCCAACGTCCTGACTTTC. It translates to CASSPSGTFSTGANVLTF.